Below, 27 T cell receptor beta chains from the same sample are listed, as sequenced in a study of T cell responses to AZD1222 COVID-19 vaccine. The repertoire was sequenced with immunoSEQ multiplex PCR; TCRdb's copy has only in-frame clones and lacks some. The data hold about 140,000 clones, with roughly 85% observed a single time. Specimen: peripheral blood, collected 28 days after the second dose of the MenACWY control vaccine. These receptors all stem from an adult who received the MenACWY meningococcal vaccine as a control.

This clone appeared a single time. The rearrangement links TRBV10-3 to TRBJ2-5; 8 positions match TRBD1. After removal of 5 bases from V and 1 base from J, the junction contained 3 bases not matched to a gene. This CDR3 region has 14 residues. Germline V gene lookup returns CDR1 ENHRY and CDR2 SYGVKD. In DNA, the CDR3 is TGTGCCATCAGTCCAACAGGGGGCCAAGAGACCCAGTACTTC. Amino acids: CAISPTGGQETQYF.

This chain joins TRBV28 and TRBJ2-3; a weak D match, TRBD2 (5 bases). CDR1 and CDR2 (germline): MDHEN, SYDVKM. The CDR3 is 16 amino acids. V lost 2 bases and J 0 bases, leaving 12 bases between the germline ends. The CDR3 sequence: CASSLMWRASTDTQYF. DNA for the CDR3: TGTGCCAGCAGTTTAATGTGGCGGGCTAGCACAGATACGCAGTATTTT.

This chain connects TRBV11-2 to TRBJ1-5; D unclear. CDR3 length: 15 residues. Between the trimmed V and J ends, which lost 0 bases and 4 bases, there was a span of 10 bases. Germline-derived CDR1 and CDR2 are SGHAT and FQNNGV. This chain's CDR3 is CASSLDIIGNQPQHF. As DNA, the CDR3 is TGTGCCAGCAGCTTAGATATAATCGGGAATCAGCCCCAGCATTTT.

The genes are TRBV19 and TRBJ1-5; D gene ambiguous. The CDR3 has 15 amino acids. Deletions cut 2 bases from V and 4 bases from J, with 12 bases between. Per germline, CDR1 LNHDA and CDR2 SQIVND (reference sequence). The CDR3 spells CASSITDSGNQPQHF. The CDR3 bases are TGTGCCAGTAGTATAACGGACTCTGGAAATCAGCCCCAGCATTTT.

The chain is built from TRBV5-1 and TRBJ1-2; D perhaps matches TRBD1 (6 bases). V shed 2 bases and J shed 0 bases, with 11 bases lying between them. The CDR3 loop spans 15 amino acids. CDR1 and CDR2 from the germline V gene are SGHRS and YFSETQ. For the CDR3, the DNA is TGCGCCAGCAGCTTTGGGGGGGCCTCTAACTATGGCTACACCTTC. It is translated as CASSFGGASNYGYTF. Supplemented by reference TRBV5-1 and TRBJ1-2, the full variable domain reads KAGVTQTPRYLIKTRGQQVTLSCSPISGHRSVSWYQQTPGQGLQFLFEYFSETQRNKGNFPGRFSGRQFSNSRSEMNVSTLELGDSALYLCASSFGGASNYGYTFGSGTRLTVV.

This clone showed up just a few times. In this CDR3 the conserved last residue, phenylalanine or tryptophan, is missing, so a read error is likely. No DNA is shown, since the ends of the CDR3 on it are uncertain; the CDR3 is the one TCRdb lists. This chain links TRBV20-1 with TRBJ2-7; TRBD2, as called in the table, went unchecked against the DNA. Germline CDR1 and CDR2: DFQATT and SNEGSKA (reference sequence). With termini counted, the CDR3 has 10 amino acids. The chain's CDR3 is CSARVGRAQN.

The gene calls are TRBV3-1 (or the pseudogene TRBV3-2) and TRBJ2-1, with 13 bases lining up with TRBD2. After removal of 1 base from V and 5 bases from J, the junction contained 8 bases not matched to a gene. The CDR3 has 18 residues. Per the germline V gene, CDR1 is LGHDT and CDR2 is YNNKEL (reference sequence). CDR3 DNA: TGTGCCAGCAGCCAAGTGATGAGGGGACTAGCGGGACACAATGAGCAGTTCTTC. Translation: CASSQVMRGLAGHNEQFF.

The chain links TRBV6-1 to TRBJ1-6; 7 nucleotides line up with TRBD1. The CDR3 is made up of 14 amino acids. Trimming removed 2 bases from V and 10 bases from J; junction bases left unmatched: 5. In germline, CDR1 is MNHNS, CDR2 SASEGT. The CDR3 DNA follows: TGTGCCAGCAGTGAACTCGGACAGGCGTCACCCCTCCACTTT. Its protein is CASSELGQASPLHF.

The chain links TRBV27 to TRBJ1-2; TRBD1 might be the D (6 bases). This CDR3 has 14 residues. The germline gives CDR1 MNHEY, CDR2 SMNVEV (reference sequence). V gave up 6 bases and J gave up 6 bases, with 17 bases separating them. CDR3 DNA sequence: TGTGCCAGCAGCTCCGGGGGCAGGTTACATGGCTACACCTTC. Its protein is CASSSGGRLHGYTF.

A single count supports this clone. The chain uses TRBV19 and TRBJ1-1; D remains unclear. The CDR3 has 14 amino acids. Germline CDR1 reads LNHDA; CDR2 reads SQIVND (reference sequence). V lost 1 base, J lost 1 base, and 7 bases lay in between. CDR3 in amino acids: CASSIGWENTEAFF. The CDR3 region has the DNA TGTGCCAGTAGTATAGGGTGGGAGAACACTGAAGCTTTCTTT.

The chain uses TRBV9 and TRBJ1-2; D not resolved. V was clipped by 0 bases and J by 3 bases, with 9 bases between them. The CDR3 is 14 residues long. Per germline, CDR1 SGDLS and CDR2 YYNGEE. CDR3 region: CASSVDLTHYGYTF. CDR3 coding DNA: TGTGCCAGCAGCGTAGACCTTACCCACTATGGCTACACCTTC.

The chain employs TRBV18 and TRBJ1-4; the D gene is possibly TRBD1 (6 bases). Trimming took 3 bases from V and 3 from J, leaving 17 bases between them. The germline CDR1 and CDR2 sequences are KGHSH and LQKENI. CDR3 size: 17 residues. The CDR3 nucleotides are TGTGCCAGCTCACCCGCCACCCCCGCAGGGGCTAATGAAAAACTGTTTTTT. Amino acid sequence: CASSPATPAGANEKLFF. Full variable domain (missing parts from reference TRBV18 and TRBJ1-4): NAGVMQNPRHLVRRRGQEARLRCSPMKGHSHVYWYRQLPEEGLKFMVYLQKENIIDESGMPKERFSAEFPKEGPSILRIQQVVRGDSAAYFCASSPATPAGANEKLFFGSGTQLSVL.

The rearrangement links TRBV6-6 to TRBJ1-6; D is undetermined. The CDR3 has 16 residues. V lost 0 bases to trimming and J lost 10 bases, with 16 bases between them. Germline CDR1 is MNHNY and CDR2 is SVGAGI (reference sequence). CDR3 region: CASSYSNKGLGSPLHF. DNA for the CDR3: TGTGCCAGCAGTTACTCGAATAAGGGCTTAGGCTCACCCCTCCACTTT.

This clone was recorded a few times. The chain combines TRBV5-1 with TRBJ2-1; D possibly corresponds to TRBD2 (5 bases). V shed 0 bases and J shed 7 bases, with 14 bases lying between them. CDR1 is SGHRS and CDR2 is YFSETQ in the germline V gene. The CDR3 contains 15 residues. CDR3: CASSLAPSPENEQFF. Written as DNA, the CDR3 is TGCGCCAGCAGCTTGGCCCCTAGCCCCGAAAATGAGCAGTTCTTC.

The chain carries TRBV14 and TRBJ1-2; D is possibly TRBD1 (6 bases). From germline, CDR1 is SGHDN and CDR2 FVKESK. Trimming cost V 0 bases and J 6 bases, with 14 bases left between them. The CDR3 runs 15 residues. CDR3 DNA sequence: TGTGCCAGCAGCCAAGAACCAATACAGGGAAATGGCTACACCTTC. This encodes CASSQEPIQGNGYTF.

The chain is built from TRBV10-3 and TRBJ1-2; 7 positions match TRBD1. The CDR3 consists of 14 residues. V was pared by 3 bases and J by 3 bases, with 4 bases of the junction left unmatched. Germline V gene data show CDR1 as ENHRY and CDR2 as SYGVKD. CDR3 DNA sequence: TGTGCCATCAGTGATAGGGACAGACACTATGGCTACACCTTC. Translated, it gives CAISDRDRHYGYTF.

This clone was detected once. This sequence joins TRBV19 and TRBJ2-7; 8 bases agree with TRBD1. The CDR3 is made up of 13 amino acids. The junction had 4 bases not matched to a gene; V was cut back by 4 bases and J by 5 bases. CDR1 and CDR2 (germline): LNHDA, SQIVND (reference sequence). CDR3: CASSNQGAHEQYF. CDR3 sequence (DNA): TGTGCCAGTAGTAACCAGGGGGCCCACGAGCAGTACTTC.

This chain's CDR3 is CASKREGWNEQFF. The CDR3 DNA sequence: TGTGCCAGTAAACGCGAGGGCTGGAATGAGCAGTTCTTC. The rearrangement joins TRBV19 to TRBJ2-1, with D perhaps matching TRBD2 (5 bases). The CDR3 totals 13 residues. Trimming removed 7 bases at V and 7 bases at J, with 14 bases between. The germline CDR1 and CDR2 sequences are LNHDA and SQIVND (reference sequence).

V gene TRBV3-1 (or the pseudogene TRBV3-2) combines with J gene TRBJ1-1; D not certain. Trimming removed 2 bases from V and 1 base from J, with 8 bases in between. Germline CDR1 is LGHDT and CDR2 is YNNKEL (reference sequence). The CDR3 runs to 14 residues. The CDR3 DNA sequence: TGTGCCAGCAGCCAACGGGCAGCGAACACTGAAGCTTTCTTT. It codes for CASSQRAANTEAFF.

The V and J genes are TRBV9 and TRBJ1-1; unclear D gene. V lost 1 base and J lost 4, with 11 bases in between. The CDR3 has 14 amino acids. CDR1 and CDR2 from the germline V gene are SGDLS and YYNGEE. Written as DNA, the CDR3 is TGTGCCAGCAGCGTATTGGACCTAGGCACTGAAGCTTTCTTT. This codes for CASSVLDLGTEAFF. Full variable domain (outside the CDR3, taken from reference TRBV9 and TRBJ1-1): DSGVTQTPKHLITATGQRVTLRCSPRSGDLSVYWYQQSLDQGLQFLIQYYNGEERAKGNILERFSAQQFPDLHSELNLSSLELGDSALYFCASSVLDLGTEAFFGQGTRLTVV.

The V gene is TRBV5-1, the J gene TRBJ1-2, with a weak D call TRBD1 (5 bases). Trimming cost V 2 bases and J 8 bases, with 25 bases left between them. The germline V gene encodes CDR1 SGHRS and CDR2 YFSETQ. This CDR3 region has 17 residues. CDR3: CASSFLTTETYGGGYTF. CDR3 in DNA: TGCGCCAGCAGCTTTCTAACGACAGAGACCTATGGCGGGGGCTACACCTTC.

J is TRBJ1-6 and V is TRBV2, with D perhaps TRBD1 (5 bases). Germline lookup yields CDR1 SNHLY and CDR2 FYNNEI. Deletions cut 9 bases from V and 8 bases from J, with 11 bases between. This CDR3 spans 12 amino acids. Here the CDR3 DNA reads TGTGCCAGAGGGACGGCGTATTCACCCCTCCACTTT. Its translation: CARGTAYSPLHF.

The rearrangement links TRBV19 to TRBJ2-7; D is undetermined. Germline assignment: CDR1 LNHDA and CDR2 SQIVND (reference sequence). V lost 6 bases and J lost 2, with 14 bases in between. The CDR3 has 14 amino acids. The CDR3 spells CASSVGRGTYEQYF. The CDR3 bases are TGTGCCAGTAGCGTAGGACGCGGCACCTACGAGCAGTACTTC.

This sequence joins TRBV2 and TRBJ2-3; D is possibly TRBD1 (6 bases). With 6 bases removed from V and 2 bases from J, the gap between germline ends came to 12 bases. Germline CDR1 and CDR2: SNHLY and FYNNEI. CDR3 size: 14 residues. The chain's CDR3 is CASSGRGYTDTQYF. CDR3 coding DNA: TGTGCCAGCAGCGGCAGGGGATACACAGATACGCAGTATTTT. Together with reference TRBV2 and TRBJ2-3, the CDR3 gives the full variable domain: EPEVTQTPSHQVTQMGQEVILRCVPISNHLYFYWYRQILGQKVEFLVSFYNNEISEKSEIFDDQFSVERPDGSNFTLKIRSTKLEDSAMYFCASSGRGYTDTQYFGPGTRLTVL.

V gene TRBV29-1 combines with J gene TRBJ2-7; D not resolved. CDR3 length equals 12 residues. Germline V gives CDR1 SQVTM, CDR2 ANQGSEA. V lost 0 bases, J lost 0 bases, and 3 bases lay in between. In nucleotides, the CDR3 is TGCAGCGTTGAAGATCTCTCCTACGAGCAGTACTTC. It yields the protein CSVEDLSYEQYF.

In DNA, the CDR3 is TGTGCCTCCGGCGAGGGAAACACCATATATTTT. Translation gives CASGEGNTIYF. V and J are TRBV7-8 and TRBJ1-3; no firm D call. This CDR3 is 11 amino acids long. Germline V CDR1 and CDR2: SGHVS, FQNEAQ. The V gene lost 11 bases and the J gene lost 4 bases, with 9 bases spanning the gap.

The chain uses TRBV15 and TRBJ1-2; 7 bases agree with TRBD1. This CDR3 region has 16 residues. The germline V gene encodes CDR1 LNHNV and CDR2 YYDKDF (reference sequence). V gave up 6 bases and J gave up 2 bases; unmatched junction bases: 12. This CDR3 reads CATSTHKGATNYGYTF. Written as DNA, the CDR3 is TGTGCCACCAGTACTCATAAGGGGGCGACGAACTATGGCTACACCTTC.